The rows below give T cell receptor beta chains drawn from one sample of a study of cytomegalovirus exposure and HLA in healthy donors. The assay was immunoSEQ multiplex PCR, and TCRdb's table has in-frame clones only and misses some. The sample lists approximately 100,000 clones; roughly three quarters were seen once. Specimen: PBMCs. The receptors shown here come from a woman aged 50 to 60 in good health and CMV-seropositive. CDR3s include the opening cysteine and the closing phenylalanine or tryptophan. Fields, in order: clone size, V gene, D gene, J gene, CDR3 protein, CDR3 DNA. A D gene is named only where the DNA matches it firmly. Only part of the rows carry a size: once, few, many, or a class if the clone is expanded.

clone_size: NA; v_call: TRBV5-6; d_call: NA; j_call: TRBJ2-7; cdr3_aa: CASRKRSNLFYEQYF; cdr3_nt: TGTGCCAGCAGAAAGAGAAGCAACCTATTCTACGAGCAGTACTTC
clone_size: NA; v_call: TRBV12-5; d_call: TRBD1; j_call: TRBJ1-1; cdr3_aa: CASGPSYPGQGAENTEAFF; cdr3_nt: TGTGCTAGTGGTCCATCGTACCCGGGACAGGGGGCCGAGAACACTGAAGCTTTCTTT
clone_size: NA; v_call: TRBV11-3; d_call: TRBD2; j_call: TRBJ2-1; cdr3_aa: CASSPGTSGGGNEQFF; cdr3_nt: TGTGCCAGCAGCCCGGGGACTAGCGGGGGGGGGAATGAGCAGTTCTTC
clone_size: few; v_call: TRBV5-1; d_call: TRBD1; j_call: TRBJ1-1; cdr3_aa: CASSHRQGVNTEAFF; cdr3_nt: TGCGCCAGCAGCCATCGACAGGGGGTGAACACTGAAGCTTTCTTT
clone_size: NA; v_call: TRBV13; d_call: NA; j_call: TRBJ1-1; cdr3_aa: CASSRGQLLNTEAFF; cdr3_nt: TGTGCCAGCAGCCGCGGACAGCTTCTGAACACTGAAGCTTTCTTT
clone_size: NA; v_call: TRBV28; d_call: NA; j_call: TRBJ2-7; cdr3_aa: CASSPRGRAYEQYF; cdr3_nt: TGTGCCAGCAGTCCCCGTGGCAGGGCCTACGAGCAGTACTTC
clone_size: NA; v_call: TRBV2; d_call: NA; j_call: TRBJ2-5; cdr3_aa: CASSEAQRSQETQYF; cdr3_nt: TGTGCCAGCAGTGAAGCGCAGCGCTCACAAGAGACCCAGTACTTC
clone_size: once; v_call: TRBV19; d_call: TRBD1; j_call: TRBJ1-2; cdr3_aa: CASHSGGGFYTF; cdr3_nt: TGTGCCAGTCATTCAGGGGGTGGTTTCTACACCTTC
clone_size: NA; v_call: TRBV6-6; d_call: TRBD1; j_call: TRBJ2-7; cdr3_aa: CASTKETGGRSYEQYF; cdr3_nt: TGTGCCAGCACCAAAGAGACAGGGGGCCGCTCCTACGAGCAGTACTTC
clone_size: NA; v_call: TRBV5-4; d_call: TRBD1; j_call: TRBJ1-1; cdr3_aa: CASRFRTGVESTEAFF; cdr3_nt: TGTGCCAGCAGGTTCAGGACAGGGGTCGAGAGCACTGAAGCTTTCTTT
clone_size: NA; v_call: TRBV11-2; d_call: TRBD2; j_call: TRBJ2-3; cdr3_aa: CASSSSGRTSGTDTQYF; cdr3_nt: TGTGCCAGCAGTTCTAGCGGGAGGACCAGCGGAACAGATACGCAGTATTTT
clone_size: NA; v_call: TRBV10-3; d_call: NA; j_call: TRBJ1-1; cdr3_aa: CAISGGNTEAFF; cdr3_nt: TGTGCCATCAGTGGAGGGAACACTGAAGCTTTCTTT
clone_size: once; v_call: TRBV13; d_call: NA; j_call: TRBJ2-3; cdr3_aa: CASSPPRGATTTDTQYF; cdr3_nt: TGTGCCAGCAGCCCTCCCCGGGGAGCGACAACCACAGATACGCAGTATTTT
clone_size: NA; v_call: TRBV7-9; d_call: TRBD1; j_call: TRBJ1-1; cdr3_aa: CASSWDRARNTEAFF; cdr3_nt: TGTGCCAGCAGCTGGGACAGGGCAAGGAACACTGAAGCTTTCTTT
clone_size: NA; v_call: TRBV10-3; d_call: NA; j_call: TRBJ2-3; cdr3_aa: CAIEGDTDTQYF; cdr3_nt: TGTGCCATCGAAGGGGACACAGATACGCAGTATTTT
clone_size: NA; v_call: TRBV15; d_call: NA; j_call: TRBJ2-7; cdr3_aa: CATSRDSLAEQYF; cdr3_nt: TGTGCCACCAGCAGAGATAGCCTGGCGGAGCAGTACTTC
clone_size: NA; v_call: TRBV5-1; d_call: NA; j_call: TRBJ1-5; cdr3_aa: CASSERGGNQPQHF; cdr3_nt: TGCGCCAGCAGTGAAAGGGGCGGCAATCAGCCCCAGCATTTT
clone_size: NA; v_call: TRBV14; d_call: TRBD2; j_call: TRBJ2-1; cdr3_aa: CASSLAGTGDEQFF; cdr3_nt: TGTGCCAGCAGTCTAGCGGGGACCGGCGATGAGCAGTTCTTC
clone_size: NA; v_call: TRBV5-1; d_call: TRBD2; j_call: TRBJ2-2; cdr3_aa: CASSLEGLAGYTGELFF; cdr3_nt: TGCGCCAGCAGCTTGGAGGGACTAGCGGGTTACACCGGGGAGCTGTTTTTT
clone_size: NA; v_call: TRBV7-2; d_call: NA; j_call: TRBJ2-7; cdr3_aa: CASSHVKGEQYF; cdr3_nt: TGTGCCAGCAGTCACGTAAAGGGGGAGCAGTACTTC
clone_size: NA; v_call: TRBV9; d_call: TRBD1; j_call: TRBJ2-1; cdr3_aa: CASSAKDRGPYEQFF; cdr3_nt: TGTGCCAGCAGCGCGAAGGACAGGGGGCCGTATGAGCAGTTCTTC
clone_size: NA; v_call: TRBV12-5; d_call: TRBD2; j_call: TRBJ2-3; cdr3_aa: CASGLMVLRRGTSADTQYF; cdr3_nt: TGTGCTAGTGGTTTGATGGTCCTCCGGCGGGGGACTAGTGCAGATACGCAGTATTTT
clone_size: NA; v_call: TRBV5-4; d_call: TRBD2; j_call: TRBJ2-1; cdr3_aa: CASSLGLAGGYNEQFF; cdr3_nt: TGTGCCAGCAGCCTTGGACTAGCGGGGGGATACAATGAGCAGTTCTTC
clone_size: NA; v_call: TRBV19; d_call: NA; j_call: TRBJ2-7; cdr3_aa: CASSKAGIHEQYF; cdr3_nt: TGTGCCAGTAGTAAGGCAGGGATCCACGAGCAGTACTTC